These 9 T cell receptor beta chains originate from one sample sequenced in a study of blood T cell repertoires in COVID-19. The method was immunoSEQ multiplex PCR; TCRdb's version includes in-frame clones alone and lacks a portion of them. The sample yields approximately 50,000 clones, more than 90% seen once. The material sequenced was peripheral blood. The receptors were gathered from a human donor in a cohort sampled during active COVID-19.

This chain joins TRBV24-1 and TRBJ2-2; D is possibly TRBD1 (5 bases). The CDR3 sequence is 14 residues long. V was cut by 12 bases and J by 7 bases, with 20 bases left in between. Per germline, CDR1 KGHDR and CDR2 SFDVKD. CDR3 region: CASGAVGIGGELFF. The CDR3 DNA reads as TGTGCCTCTGGGGCGGTGGGGATCGGCGGGGAGCTGTTTTTT.

The DNA for the CDR3 is TGTGCCAGCAGCTCCAGGGGTTCGGATACGCAGTATTTT. This gives the protein CASSSRGSDTQYF. The chain combines TRBV9 with TRBJ2-3; a weak D match, TRBD1 (6 bases). The CDR3 consists of 13 residues. Trimming shortened V by 4 bases and J by 6 bases, and 12 bases separated the two germline ends. Germline V lookup: CDR1 SGDLS, CDR2 YYNGEE.

The V gene is TRBV9, the J gene TRBJ2-1; possibly TRBD2 for D (6 bases). The CDR3 extends over 15 amino acids. The germline V gene has CDR1 SGDLS and CDR2 YYNGEE. Trimming left V 1 base short and J 3 bases short, with 11 bases between. The CDR3 DNA follows: TGTGCCAGCAGCGTATGGGGGGAGGACTACAATGAGCAGTTCTTC. Translation gives CASSVWGEDYNEQFF.

The chain couples TRBV24-1 to TRBJ2-2; D remains ambiguous. The CDR3 is 15 amino acids. Trimming took off 7 bases at V and 0 bases at J, with 11 bases between the two ends. CDR1 is KGHDR, CDR2 SFDVKD, per germline. CDR3 DNA: TGTGCCACCAGCATGACACCCGCGAACACCGGGGAGCTGTTTTTT. Protein product: CATSMTPANTGELFF.

The CDR3 DNA sequence: TGTGCCAGCATACAGAGAGGGACAGGGGTCACAGATACGCAGTATTTT. Its protein product is CASIQRGTGVTDTQYF. The rearrangement uses TRBV6-6 and TRBJ2-3, with TRBD1 matching over 10 bases. Looked up from germline, CDR1 is MNHNY and CDR2 is SVGAGI (reference sequence). The CDR3 is 16 residues long. The V and J ends lost 7 bases and 2 bases, in that order; junction bases with no gene match: 9.

The chain is built from TRBV20-1 and TRBJ2-1; D is possibly TRBD2 (5 bases). Trimming took 7 bases from V and 5 from J, leaving 6 bases between them. This CDR3 region has 10 residues. Germline CDR1 DFQATT, CDR2 SNEGSKA (reference sequence). The CDR3, as DNA: TGCAGTGGAGGGAACAATGAGCAGTTCTTC. Protein: CSGGNNEQFF.

The chain links TRBV30 to TRBJ1-1; no firm D call. The germline gives CDR1 GTSNPN, CDR2 SVGIG (reference sequence). Trimming removed 3 bases from V and 11 bases from J, with 19 bases in between. CDR3 length: 13 amino acids. The CDR3 nucleotides are TGTGCCTGGAGCCTCGAACGGGGATACGTGGCTTTCTTT. This codes for CAWSLERGYVAFF. Filled out from reference TRBV30 and TRBJ1-1, the complete variable domain reads SQTIHQWPATLVQPVGSPLSLECTVEGTSNPNLYWYRQAAGRGLQLLFYSVGIGQISSEVPQNLSASRPQDRQFILSSKKLLLSDSGFYLCAWSLERGYVAFFGQGTRLTVV.

The rearrangement joins TRBV5-4 to TRBJ2-7; possible D gene TRBD1, 5 bases. The V gene's germline CDR1 is SGHNT and CDR2 YYREEE (reference sequence). Trimming removed 9 bases from V and 2 bases from J, with 18 bases in between. The CDR3 extends over 14 amino acids. In DNA form, the CDR3 reads TGTGCCACAGCCTCCAGGGAATTCCCCTACGAGCAGTACGTC. It yields the protein CATASREFPYEQYV.

This clone was detected once. The rearrangement links TRBV7-2 to TRBJ2-2; D not resolved. Germline CDR1 is SGHTA and CDR2 is FQGNSA. The CDR3 sequence is 12 residues long. The germline V and J ends were trimmed by 6 bases and 6 bases, with 8 bases remaining between them. The CDR3 DNA is TGTGCCAGCAGTTCTAGAGCCGGGGAGCTGTTTTTT. It encodes CASSSRAGELFF.